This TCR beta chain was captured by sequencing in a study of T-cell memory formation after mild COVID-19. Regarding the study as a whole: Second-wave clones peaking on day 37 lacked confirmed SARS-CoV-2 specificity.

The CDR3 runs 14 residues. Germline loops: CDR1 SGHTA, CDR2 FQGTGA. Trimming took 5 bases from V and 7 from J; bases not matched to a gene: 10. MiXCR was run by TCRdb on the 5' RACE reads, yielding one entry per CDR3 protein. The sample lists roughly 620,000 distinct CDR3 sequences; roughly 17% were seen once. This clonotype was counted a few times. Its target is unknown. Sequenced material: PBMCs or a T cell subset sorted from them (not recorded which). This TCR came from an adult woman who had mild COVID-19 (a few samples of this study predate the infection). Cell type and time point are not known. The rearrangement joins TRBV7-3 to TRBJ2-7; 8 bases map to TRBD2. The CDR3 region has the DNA TGTGCCAGCAGCGTAGCGGGGCAAGGGGGAGAGCAGTACTTC. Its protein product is CASSVAGQGGEQYF.